This T cell receptor beta chain originates from a study of spatial heterogeneity in lung cancer. Time point of the sample: sample taken at primary tumor resection. Material for sequencing was whole RNA from tumor, nontumor lung or frozen PBMC, left unsorted. The donor group consisted of approximately 77 patients who had untreated, early-stage non-small cell lung cancer. This clonotype was counted many times. Its antigen is not identified. Notes on the study in general: Detection of ubiquitous tumor TCRs in blood was higher at resection than follow-up.

The germline V gene encodes CDR1 SGHAT and CDR2 FQNNGV. The CDR3 spans 13 residues. Trimming removed 3 bases at V and 2 bases at J, with 7 bases between. TCRdb redid the calling of the 5' RACE reads with MiXCR, one entry per CDR3 protein. The table records about 40,000 distinct CDR3 sequences, roughly 5.5% of them present only once. The chain has TRBV11-2 and TRBJ1-1; D gene ambiguous. The source is a female donor with early-stage non-small cell lung cancer. Sequenced material: PBMCs, taken at surgery. CDR3 loop: CASSFQENTEAFF. The CDR3 DNA follows: TGTGCCAGCAGCTTTCAGGAAAACACTGAAGCTTTCTTT.